The clone carrying this T cell receptor beta chain has just a few counts. The antigen is not known. Germline V gene lookup returns CDR1 SEHNR and CDR2 FQNEAQ (reference sequence). The V end was cut by 8 bases, the J end by 6 bases, with 13 bases between. The CDR3 length is 12 residues. The data belong to a study of early T cells in non-severe SARS-CoV-2 infection. Study-level findings and limits: Sequences matched to VDJdb favored anti-spike CD8 responses, while private and CD4 specificities were missed.

Attached unique molecular identifiers marked individual cDNA molecules. Via MiXCR, TCRdb re-called the 5' RACE reads, giving one row per CDR3 protein. The sample lists more than 85,000 distinct CDR3 sequences; around 16% were seen once. The sample taken for sequencing was whole blood. V is TRBV7-9 and J is TRBJ1-1; D is undetermined. The clonotype originates from an adult who was a healthcare worker with PCR-confirmed SARS-CoV-2 infection or an uninfected control (not recorded which). The CDR3 bases are TGTGCCAGCGCTATCCCTGAGTCTGAAGCTTTCTTT. This sequence encodes CASAIPESEAFF.